These 19 T cell receptor beta chains came from one sample sequenced in a study of blood T cell repertoires in COVID-19. Measured with immunoSEQ multiplex PCR; TCRdb has only the in-frame clones, and not every one. The sample gives 200,000 or so clones, around 85% of which show up once; approximately 5.3% is in the top ten. Sequencing was done on a sample of peripheral blood. The receptors here all came from a human donor in a cohort sampled during active COVID-19.

Only a few counts were recorded for this clone. The chain couples TRBV2 to TRBJ1-2; D not certain. Germline CDR1 is SNHLY and CDR2 is FYNNEI. Trimming pared 2 bases from V and 6 bases from J, leaving 7 bases between. This CDR3 is 12 amino acids long. The CDR3 spells CASSEPGNGYTF. The CDR3 nucleotides read TGTGCCAGCAGTGAACCGGGGAATGGCTACACCTTC.

This sequence joins TRBV11-2 and TRBJ2-7; 10 nucleotides agree with TRBD1. CDR1 SGHAT and CDR2 FQNNGV come from the germline V gene. This CDR3 spans 15 amino acids. The junction had 7 bases not matched to a gene; V was cut back by 7 bases and J by 1 base. CDR3 sequence: CASTPRTGGSYEQYF. In DNA form, the CDR3 reads TGTGCCAGCACCCCCAGGACAGGGGGGTCCTACGAGCAGTACTTC.

This clone appeared a single time. This sequence joins TRBV5-4 and TRBJ2-2; 8 bases are shared with TRBD2. Trimming took 1 base from V and 7 from J; bases not matched to a gene: 0. Germline CDR1 and CDR2: SGHNT and YYREEE (reference sequence). The CDR3 runs 13 residues. The CDR3 region has the DNA TGTGCCAGCAGCTTGCGGGAGGGCGGGGAGCTGTTTTTT. Amino acids: CASSLREGGELFF.

CDR3: CASSLVAASYNEQFF. CDR3 DNA: TGTGCCAGCAGCTTAGTAGCGGCTTCTTACAATGAGCAGTTCTTC. V gene TRBV7-9 combines with J gene TRBJ2-1, with D possibly matching TRBD2 (6 bases). Per the germline V gene, CDR1 is SEHNR and CDR2 is FQNEAQ (reference sequence). Trimming took off 1 base at V and 4 bases at J, with 11 bases between the two ends. The CDR3 spans 15 residues.

This clone was seen once. V and J are TRBV7-8 and TRBJ1-1; D is undetermined. This CDR3 region has 12 residues. Trimming stripped 4 bases from V and 8 bases from J, with 11 bases between. Germline V CDR1 and CDR2: SGHVS, FQNEAQ. The CDR3 DNA is TGTGCCAGCAGCTCTGATAATGAGGAAGCTTTCTTT. This encodes CASSSDNEEAFF.

The chain uses TRBV19 and TRBJ1-2; 7 bases agree with TRBD1. After removal of 2 bases from V and 0 bases from J, the junction contained 3 bases not matched to a gene. CDR1 is LNHDA, CDR2 SQIVND, per germline (reference sequence). CDR3 length: 15 amino acids. The CDR3 protein is CASSIWTGPNYGYTF. The CDR3 bases are TGTGCCAGTAGTATATGGACAGGACCTAACTATGGCTACACCTTC. The complete variable domain, with remaining parts taken from reference TRBV19 and TRBJ1-2, reads DGGITQSPKYLFRKEGQNVTLSCEQNLNHDAMYWYRQDPGQGLRLIYYSQIVNDFQKGDIAEGYSVSREKKESFPLTVTSAQKNPTAFYLCASSIWTGPNYGYTFGSGTRLTVV.

The chain couples TRBV7-6 to TRBJ2-1; TRBD1 aligns across 8 bases. Unmatched junction bases numbered 11, after V lost 5 bases and J lost 8 bases. This CDR3 is built from 15 residues. Germline V gene sequence: CDR1 SGHVS, CDR2 FNYEAQ. The CDR3 DNA sequence: TGTGCCAGCAGCCCCCGACAGGGGTCCGGGGATGAGCAGTTCTTC. Amino acid sequence: CASSPRQGSGDEQFF.

The chain is built from TRBV12-3 or TRBV12-4 and TRBJ1-6, with 8 positions matching TRBD1. The length of the CDR3 is 13 residues. The J segment lost 10 bases and the V segment lost 7 bases, leaving 6 bases of the junction unmatched. CDR3 coding DNA: TGTGCCAGCACTATAGGACAGGGATCACCCCTCCACTTT. Translation: CASTIGQGSPLHF.

The V call is TRBV28, the J call TRBJ2-2; D is undetermined. Trimming stripped 4 bases from V and 3 bases from J, with 9 bases between. The germline V gene has CDR1 MDHEN and CDR2 SYDVKM. This CDR3 is built from 14 residues. The chain's CDR3 is CASSSPTYTGELFF. CDR3 DNA: TGTGCCAGCAGTTCCCCTACGTACACCGGGGAGCTGTTTTTT.

Notes on this clone: One end of the junction does not line up with germline, which may come from a read error. The chain links TRBV28 to TRBJ2-5; TRBD1 is a possible D gene (5 bases). The CDR3 totals 15 residues. Germline loops: CDR1 MDHEN, CDR2 SYDVKM. CDR3 coding DNA: TGTGCCAGCAGTTTAGCGACTGGGGCCCCAGAGTCCCAGTACTTC. This sequence encodes CASSLATGAPESQYF.

V and J are TRBV10-3 and TRBJ2-7; 9 nucleotides align to TRBD2. Germline assignment: CDR1 ENHRY and CDR2 SYGVKD. The length of the CDR3 is 13 residues. Germline trimming cut 7 bases from V and 6 bases from J; bases unmatched to any gene: 7. The CDR3 sequence: CAINDGTSSEQYF. The CDR3 nucleotides are TGTGCCATCAATGATGGGACTAGCTCCGAGCAGTACTTC.

J is TRBJ2-7 and V is TRBV4-2, with 8 positions matching TRBD1. This CDR3 has 14 residues. The germline gives CDR1 LGHNA, CDR2 YNFKEQ. V lost 4 bases and J lost 6; bases outside the gene matches: 8. DNA for the CDR3: TGTGCCAGCAGCCTAAGGACAGGGAATTCCGAGCAGTACTTC. Its protein is CASSLRTGNSEQYF.

The chain recombines TRBV6-5 with TRBJ1-2; 9 nucleotides line up with TRBD1. The V gene's germline CDR1 is MNHEY and CDR2 SVGAGI. The J segment lost 5 bases and the V segment lost 5 bases, leaving 3 bases of the junction unmatched. This CDR3 has 13 residues. The CDR3 DNA reads TGTGCCAGCAGTAGGGACAGGGTATATGGCTACACCTTC. Its protein product is CASSRDRVYGYTF.

The chain carries TRBV6-6 and TRBJ2-7; TRBD2 matches at 12 bases. CDR1 and CDR2 from the germline V gene are MNHNY and SVGAGI (reference sequence). Germline trimming cut 7 bases from V and 5 bases from J; bases unmatched to any gene: 12. The CDR3 length is 16 residues. CDR3 nucleotides: TGTGCCAGCAACTCACCGACGACTAGCGGGAGTCACGAGCAGTACTTC. Translating it yields CASNSPTTSGSHEQYF.

The chain is built from TRBV7-3 and TRBJ2-5; possibly TRBD2 for D (5 bases). This CDR3 is 15 amino acids long. Germline V lookup: CDR1 SGHTA, CDR2 FQGTGA. V was trimmed by 2 bases and J by 5 bases, leaving 15 bases between them. The CDR3 DNA reads as TGTGCCAGCAGCTTATTTGGTGTCGGGGTTGAGACCCAGTACTTC. Its translation: CASSLFGVGVETQYF.

The chain has TRBV27 and TRBJ1-1; D not certain. CDR3 length: 13 residues. The V gene lost 6 bases and the J gene lost 5 bases, with 13 bases spanning the gap. CDR1 is MNHEY, CDR2 SMNVEV, per germline (reference sequence). The CDR3 nucleotides are TGTGCCAGCAGCCACCCCCGCGGGACTGAAGCTTTCTTT. This encodes CASSHPRGTEAFF.

The rearrangement joins TRBV5-1 to TRBJ2-1; D remains ambiguous. CDR3 length equals 14 residues. Germline V CDR1 and CDR2: SGHRS, YFSETQ. Trimming left V 0 bases short and J 4 bases short, with 8 bases between. CDR3 in amino acids: CASSLGDTYNEQFF. CDR3 DNA sequence: TGCGCCAGCAGCTTGGGTGACACTTACAATGAGCAGTTCTTC.

V gene TRBV28 combines with J gene TRBJ1-5; a possible D gene is TRBD1 (5 bases). Germline lookup yields CDR1 MDHEN and CDR2 SYDVKM. The V end lost 7 bases, the J end lost 0 bases, and 10 bases lay between the germline ends. This CDR3 contains 14 residues. The chain's CDR3 is CASNRDSSNQPQHF. CDR3 nucleotides: TGTGCCAGCAACCGAGACAGTAGCAATCAGCCCCAGCATTTT.

CDR3 sequence (DNA): TGTGCCAGCAGCTTGGGGGCGAACACTGAAGCTTTCTTT. Translating it yields CASSLGANTEAFF. The chain joins TRBV5-8 to TRBJ1-1; D is unresolved. The V end was cut by 0 bases, the J end by 1 base, with 4 bases between. The CDR3 is 13 residues long. CDR1 and CDR2 (germline): SGHTS, YDEGEE.